Following are 11 T cell receptor beta chains from one sample sequenced in a study of beta chain features in type 1 diabetes. Every bit of the isolated RNA underwent reverse transcription, so sequencing read expressed TCRB transcripts. Clones were read by immunoSEQ multiplex PCR, and TCRdb kept only the in-frame ones, dropping some. This table holds under 300,000 clones, 25% to 30% found once. Sequenced sample: central memory CD4+ T cells from blood. The receptors were sampled from a man younger than 40 in good health.

J is TRBJ2-4 and V is TRBV10-1; perhaps D is TRBD1 or TRBD2 (5 bases each). V lost 2 bases and J 0 bases, leaving 5 bases between the germline ends. Germline-derived CDR1 and CDR2 are WNHNN and SYGVQD (reference sequence). The CDR3 covers 14 residues. CDR3 in amino acids: CASSEGGAKNIQYF. The CDR3 DNA reads as TGCGCCAGCAGTGAGGGGGGAGCCAAAAACATTCAGTACTTC.

As concerns this clone: The sample carries other DNA sequences with the same CDR3. The chain joins TRBV10-3 to TRBJ2-5; no definite D call. Trimming cost V 2 bases and J 5 bases, with 3 bases left between them. The CDR3 sequence is 11 residues long. CDR1 is ENHRY, CDR2 SYGVKD, per germline. This CDR3 reads CAISELETQYF. The CDR3, as DNA: TGTGCCATCAGTGAGCTGGAGACCCAGTACTTC.

The sample holds many counts of this clone. Written as DNA, the CDR3 is TGTGCCAGCAGCCAAGGGGGGGGCACAGATACGCAGTATTTT. The encoded protein is CASSQGGGTDTQYF. The V call is TRBV7-2, the J call TRBJ2-3; weak D call: TRBD2 (7 bases). The CDR3 extends over 14 amino acids. The germline gives CDR1 SGHTA, CDR2 FQGNSA. V shed 5 bases and J shed 1 base, with 10 bases lying between them.

Turning to this clone: The sample carries other DNA sequences with the same CDR3. The V call is TRBV29-1, the J call TRBJ1-1; unclear D gene. The CDR3 is 12 amino acids. The germline V and J ends were trimmed by 5 bases and 1 base, with 8 bases remaining between them. In germline, CDR1 is SQVTM, CDR2 ANQGSEA. The CDR3 DNA sequence: TGCAGCGTTTCTGAGCCGAACACTGAAGCTTTCTTT. Translation gives CSVSEPNTEAFF. The full variable domain, rest sourced from reference TRBV29-1 and TRBJ1-1, is SAVISQKPSRDICQRGTSLTIQCQVDSQVTMMFWYRQQPGQSLTLIATANQGSEATYESGFVIDKFPISRPNLTFSTLTVSNMSPEDSSIYLCSVSEPNTEAFFGQGTRLTVV.

The chain recombines TRBV7-2 with TRBJ1-1; TRBD1 agrees at 7 bases. V shed 1 base, J shed 4 bases, and the junction held 0 bases outside the gene matches. This CDR3 has 13 residues. Looked up from germline, CDR1 is SGHTA and CDR2 is FQGNSA. This chain's CDR3 is CASSLDRGTEAFF. In nucleotides, the CDR3 is TGTGCCAGCAGCTTAGACAGGGGCACTGAAGCTTTCTTT.

This clone was seen a few times. The chain recombines TRBV30 with TRBJ1-1, with a possible D match to TRBD1 (5 bases). CDR3 length: 13 residues. The V end lost 1 base, the J end lost 2 bases, and 8 bases lay between the germline ends. Germline-derived CDR1 and CDR2 are GTSNPN and SVGIG (reference sequence). The CDR3 region is CAWSAQGNTEAFF. The CDR3 coding sequence is TGTGCCTGGAGTGCCCAGGGAAACACTGAAGCTTTCTTT.

The chain joins TRBV10-3 to TRBJ2-2; TRBD1 matches 8 bases. CDR1 ENHRY and CDR2 SYGVKD come from the germline V gene. V shed 10 bases, J shed 0 bases, and the junction held 10 bases outside the gene matches. This CDR3 spans 16 amino acids. The CDR3 region is CATQNPTGANTGELFF. In DNA form, the CDR3 reads TGTGCCACGCAGAACCCGACAGGGGCGAACACCGGGGAGCTGTTTTTT.

The chain joins TRBV4-3 to TRBJ2-1; no clear D. The germline CDR1 and CDR2 sequences are LGHNA and YSLEER. V lost 0 bases, J lost 15 bases, and 15 bases lay in between. This CDR3 contains 13 residues. CDR3 DNA: TGCGCCAGCAGCCAAGAGGTTTTGTCGAGGCGGTTCTTC. Encoded protein: CASSQEVLSRRFF.

A few counts support this clone. V usage is TRBV29-1 and J usage is TRBJ2-5; D is perhaps TRBD1 or TRBD2 (6 bases each). The germline V gene encodes CDR1 SQVTM and CDR2 ANQGSEA. V shed 3 bases and J shed 4 bases, with 15 bases lying between them. The CDR3 spans 14 residues. This chain's CDR3 is CSVDKGGSGETQYF. Here the CDR3 DNA reads TGCAGCGTTGATAAGGGGGGCTCGGGAGAGACCCAGTACTTC.

A few counts support this clone. The genes are TRBV11-2 and TRBJ2-3; 7 nucleotides agree with TRBD2. The V gene's germline CDR1 is SGHAT and CDR2 FQNNGV. The J segment lost 3 bases and the V segment lost 5 bases, leaving 11 bases of the junction unmatched. The CDR3 sequence is 16 residues long. The CDR3 reads CASSPPGKRGTDTQYF. The DNA of the CDR3 is TGTGCCAGCAGCCCCCCGGGGAAGCGGGGTACAGATACGCAGTATTTT.

The rearrangement links TRBV7-2 to TRBJ2-3, with D possibly TRBD2 on 5 matching bases. This CDR3 spans 15 amino acids. Trimming removed 3 bases at V and 4 bases at J, with 14 bases between. CDR1 SGHTA and CDR2 FQGNSA come from the germline V gene. The CDR3 bases are TGTGCCAGCAGCTTCAGAGGGAGCCTTTCAGATACGCAGTATTTT. It codes for CASSFRGSLSDTQYF. The variable domain in full, with the rest retrieved from reference TRBV7-2 and TRBJ2-3, is GAGVSQSPSNKVTEKGKDVELRCDPISGHTALYWYRQSLGQGLEFLIYFQGNSAPDKSGLPSDRFSAERTGGSVSTLTIQRTQQEDSAVYLCASSFRGSLSDTQYFGPGTRLTVL.